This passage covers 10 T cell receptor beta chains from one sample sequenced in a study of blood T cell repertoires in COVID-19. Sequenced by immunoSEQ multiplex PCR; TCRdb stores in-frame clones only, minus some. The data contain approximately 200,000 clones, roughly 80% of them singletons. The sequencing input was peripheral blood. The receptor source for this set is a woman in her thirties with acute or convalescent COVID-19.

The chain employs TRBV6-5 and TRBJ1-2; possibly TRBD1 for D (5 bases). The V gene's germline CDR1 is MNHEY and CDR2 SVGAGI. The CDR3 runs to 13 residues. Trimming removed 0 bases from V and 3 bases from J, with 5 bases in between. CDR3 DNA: TGTGCCAGCAGTTACTCGACAGACTATGGCTACACCTTC. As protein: CASSYSTDYGYTF.

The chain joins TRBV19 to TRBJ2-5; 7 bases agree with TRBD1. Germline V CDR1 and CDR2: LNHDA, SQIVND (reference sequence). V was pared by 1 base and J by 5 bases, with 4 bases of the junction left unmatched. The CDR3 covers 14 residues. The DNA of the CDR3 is TGTGCCAGTAGTATAGTACAGGGGATGGAGACCCAGTACTTC. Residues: CASSIVQGMETQYF.

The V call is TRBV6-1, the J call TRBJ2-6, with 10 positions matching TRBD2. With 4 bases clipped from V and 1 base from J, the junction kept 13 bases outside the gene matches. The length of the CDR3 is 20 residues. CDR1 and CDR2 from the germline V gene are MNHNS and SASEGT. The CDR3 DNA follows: TGTGCCAGCAGTGCCTCGAACCTAGCGGGAGTTTGGTCTGGGGCCAACGTCCTGACTTTC. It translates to CASSASNLAGVWSGANVLTF.

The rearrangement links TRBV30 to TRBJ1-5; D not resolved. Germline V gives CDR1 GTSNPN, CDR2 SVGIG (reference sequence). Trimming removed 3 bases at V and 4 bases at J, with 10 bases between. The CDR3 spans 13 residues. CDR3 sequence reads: CAWSMRGNQPQHF. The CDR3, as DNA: TGTGCCTGGAGCATGAGAGGGAATCAGCCCCAGCATTTT.

In DNA, the CDR3 is TGTGCCAGCAGCCCTCCCGGGACAGCGAACACTGAAGCTTTCTTT. It encodes CASSPPGTANTEAFF. V is TRBV6-2 or TRBV6-3 and J is TRBJ1-1, with 7 nucleotides matching TRBD1. V lost 6 bases to trimming and J lost 1 base; unmatched junction nucleotides: 8. Germline V gives CDR1 MNHEY, CDR2 SVGEGT. CDR3 length equals 15 residues.

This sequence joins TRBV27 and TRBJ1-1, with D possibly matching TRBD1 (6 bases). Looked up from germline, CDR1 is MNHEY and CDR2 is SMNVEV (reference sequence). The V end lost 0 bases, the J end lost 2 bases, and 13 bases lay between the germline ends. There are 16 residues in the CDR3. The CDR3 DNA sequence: TGTGCCAGCAGTTTATCCCACAGGGCGAAAAACACTGAAGCTTTCTTT. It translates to CASSLSHRAKNTEAFF.

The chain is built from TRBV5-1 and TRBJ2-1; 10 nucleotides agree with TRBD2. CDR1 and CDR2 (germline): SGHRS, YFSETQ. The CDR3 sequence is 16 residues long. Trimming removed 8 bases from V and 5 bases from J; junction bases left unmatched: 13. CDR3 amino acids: CASYRSGGNPNNEQFF. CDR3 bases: TGCGCCAGTTACCGTAGCGGGGGGAACCCTAACAATGAGCAGTTCTTC.

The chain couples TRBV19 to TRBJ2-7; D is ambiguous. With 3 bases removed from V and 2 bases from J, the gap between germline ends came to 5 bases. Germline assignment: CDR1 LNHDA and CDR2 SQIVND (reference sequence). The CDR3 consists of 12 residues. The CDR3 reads CASSINTYEQYF. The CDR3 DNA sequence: TGTGCCAGTAGTATTAATACCTACGAGCAGTACTTC. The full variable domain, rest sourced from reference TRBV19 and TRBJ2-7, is DGGITQSPKYLFRKEGQNVTLSCEQNLNHDAMYWYRQDPGQGLRLIYYSQIVNDFQKGDIAEGYSVSREKKESFPLTVTSAQKNPTAFYLCASSINTYEQYFGPGTRLTVT.

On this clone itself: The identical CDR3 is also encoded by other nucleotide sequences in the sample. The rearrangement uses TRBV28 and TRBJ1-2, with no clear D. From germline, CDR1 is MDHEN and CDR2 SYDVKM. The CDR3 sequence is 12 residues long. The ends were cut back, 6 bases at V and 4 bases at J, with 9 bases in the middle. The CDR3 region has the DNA TGTGCCAGCAGCCCCGGTTTCTATGGCTACACCTTC. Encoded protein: CASSPGFYGYTF.

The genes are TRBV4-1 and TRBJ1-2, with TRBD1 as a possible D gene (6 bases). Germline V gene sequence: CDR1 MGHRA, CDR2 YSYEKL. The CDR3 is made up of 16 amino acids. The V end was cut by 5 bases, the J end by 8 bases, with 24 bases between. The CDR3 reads CASSFAGTQGFEGYTF. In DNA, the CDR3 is TGCGCCAGCAGCTTCGCAGGAACCCAGGGGTTCGAGGGCTACACCTTC.